One and the same sample provided the 20 T cell receptor beta chains below, sequenced in a study of blood T cell repertoires in COVID-19. Measured with immunoSEQ multiplex PCR; TCRdb has only the in-frame clones, and not every one. In the table there are fewer than 200,000 clones, 65% to 85% of which are singletons. The source material was PBMCs or T cells enriched from blood (not recorded which). These receptors came from a woman between 45 and 65 years old in a cohort exposed to, infected with or recovered from COVID-19 (not recorded which).

The V gene is TRBV3-1 (or the pseudogene TRBV3-2), the J gene TRBJ1-3; TRBD1 matches at 7 bases. The CDR3 loop spans 20 amino acids. The ends lost 4 bases at V and 1 base at J; junction bases unmatched: 19. The V gene's germline CDR1 is LGHDT and CDR2 YNNKEL (reference sequence). The CDR3 protein is CASSLHLPRQGAPSGNTIYF. The CDR3 DNA reads as TGTGCCAGCAGCCTCCATCTTCCCAGACAGGGTGCCCCATCTGGAAACACCATATATTTT.

V gene TRBV28 combines with J gene TRBJ1-2; 7 bases map to TRBD1. This CDR3 has 15 amino acids. Germline CDR1 and CDR2: MDHEN and SYDVKM. The V gene end was trimmed by 8 bases and the J gene end by 8 bases; junction bases not matched to a gene: 17. CDR3 region: CASGPGQKDFLGYTF. CDR3 bases: TGTGCCAGCGGCCCGGGACAGAAGGATTTCCTCGGCTACACCTTC.

This sequence joins TRBV5-4 and TRBJ2-5; a weak D match, TRBD2 (6 bases). This CDR3 region has 15 residues. Per the germline V gene, CDR1 is SGHNT and CDR2 is YYREEE (reference sequence). V shed 4 bases and J shed 7 bases, with 20 bases lying between them. CDR3 residues: CASSIEAGQWGTQYF. The CDR3 region has the DNA TGTGCCAGCAGCATCGAAGCGGGCCAGTGGGGGACCCAGTACTTC.

The chain combines TRBV5-4 with TRBJ1-6; TRBD1 matches 9 bases. The CDR3 length is 15 residues. J gave up 10 bases and V 9 bases, and 14 bases lay outside the gene matches. Germline CDR1 SGHNT, CDR2 YYREEE (reference sequence). CDR3 nucleotide sequence: TGTGCCACCAGACAAGCGGACAGGGGTGTATCACCCCTCCACTTT. Its protein is CATRQADRGVSPLHF.

This clone was seen a few times. This rearrangement joins TRBV18 to TRBJ2-7, with TRBD1 matching 7 bases. Germline V gives CDR1 KGHSH, CDR2 LQKENI. The junction had 6 bases not matched to a gene; V was cut back by 5 bases and J by 2 bases. The length of the CDR3 is 14 residues. CDR3 nucleotides: TGTGCCAGCTCAGCGACAGGGACCACCTACGAGCAGTACTTC. The encoded protein is CASSATGTTYEQYF.

The chain employs TRBV6-6 and TRBJ1-3; D call uncertain. V shed 7 bases and J shed 2 bases, with 12 bases lying between them. This CDR3 region has 14 residues. Per germline, CDR1 MNHNY and CDR2 SVGAGI (reference sequence). CDR3 sequence: CASTSIEAGNTIYF. CDR3 sequence (DNA): TGTGCCAGCACCTCGATTGAGGCTGGAAACACCATATATTTT.

Comment on this clone: Other nucleotide sequences from this sample produce the same CDR3. The chain has TRBV19 and TRBJ2-7; 7 bases map to TRBD1. Per the germline V gene, CDR1 is LNHDA and CDR2 is SQIVND (reference sequence). V trimming: 4 bases; J trimming: 3 bases; junction bases outside the gene matches: 6. There are 14 residues in the CDR3. The CDR3 DNA sequence: TGTGCCAGTAGTACGCGACAGGGCGGCTACGAGCAGTACTTC. Protein: CASSTRQGGYEQYF.

J is TRBJ2-5 and V is TRBV5-6; 13 nucleotides line up with TRBD2. The CDR3 totals 17 residues. Germline V CDR1 and CDR2: SGHDT, YYEEEE. V lost 0 bases and J lost 1; bases outside the gene matches: 3. The CDR3 DNA is TGTGCCAGCAGCTTGGGACTAGCGGGAGGTAGCCAAGAGACCCAGTACTTC. Amino acids: CASSLGLAGGSQETQYF.

V gene TRBV19 combines with J gene TRBJ1-4; 10 bases agree with TRBD1. CDR1 LNHDA and CDR2 SQIVND come from the germline V gene (reference sequence). This CDR3 region has 14 residues. The J segment lost 8 bases and the V segment lost 7 bases, leaving 7 bases of the junction unmatched. CDR3 sequence: CASTGTGEGEKLFF. CDR3 nucleotide sequence: TGTGCCAGTACCGGGACAGGGGAGGGGGAAAAACTGTTTTTT.

The chain carries TRBV12-3 or TRBV12-4 and TRBJ2-1; D is possibly TRBD2 (5 bases). Trimming removed 5 bases at V and 8 bases at J, with 7 bases between. CDR3 size: 11 residues. In nucleotides, the CDR3 is TGTGCCAGCAGTGGGAGATATGAGCAGTTCTTC. Its translation is CASSGRYEQFF.

V usage is TRBV7-9 and J usage is TRBJ1-2; D not resolved. Trimming removed 5 bases at V and 0 bases at J, with 19 bases between. The CDR3 covers 17 residues. Germline lookup yields CDR1 SEHNR and CDR2 FQNEAQ (reference sequence). For the CDR3, the DNA is TGTGCCAGCAGCATCACATATCCAACACCAACTAACTATGGCTACACCTTC. Protein product: CASSITYPTPTNYGYTF. The entire variable domain, with the rest obtained from reference TRBV7-9 and TRBJ1-2, is as follows: DTGVSQNPRHKITKRGQNVTFRCDPISEHNRLYWYRQTLGQGPEFLTYFQNEAQLEKSRLLSDRFSAERPKGSFSTLEIQRTEQGDSAMYLCASSITYPTPTNYGYTFGSGTRLTVV.

The V gene is TRBV5-1, the J gene TRBJ1-4, with D possibly being TRBD1 (6 bases). The V gene lost 0 bases and the J gene lost 8 bases, with 11 bases spanning the gap. The germline V gene has CDR1 SGHRS and CDR2 YFSETQ. This CDR3 contains 14 residues. The CDR3 sequence: CASSLETGGEKLFF. The CDR3 DNA reads TGCGCCAGCAGCTTGGAGACAGGCGGGGAAAAACTGTTTTTT. Full variable domain (rest looked up from reference TRBV5-1 and TRBJ1-4): KAGVTQTPRYLIKTRGQQVTLSCSPISGHRSVSWYQQTPGQGLQFLFEYFSETQRNKGNFPGRFSGRQFSNSRSEMNVSTLELGDSALYLCASSLETGGEKLFFGSGTQLSVL.

Here the CDR3 reads CASMLLNGDSYEQYF. CDR3 sequence (DNA): TGTGCCAGCATGCTACTAAACGGGGACTCCTACGAGCAGTACTTC. This chain uses TRBV2 with TRBJ2-7; tentatively, D is TRBD2 (5 bases). CDR1 is SNHLY and CDR2 is FYNNEI in the germline V gene. V was cut by 7 bases and J by 0 bases, with 16 bases left in between. This CDR3 has 15 amino acids. Looking up the rest from reference TRBV2 and TRBJ2-7 gives the full variable domain: EPEVTQTPSHQVTQMGQEVILRCVPISNHLYFYWYRQILGQKVEFLVSFYNNEISEKSEIFDDQFSVERPDGSNFTLKIRSTKLEDSAMYFCASMLLNGDSYEQYFGPGTRLTVT.

J is TRBJ1-5 and V is TRBV28; D remains ambiguous. CDR1 is MDHEN and CDR2 is SYDVKM in the germline V gene. Trimming removed 7 bases from V and 2 bases from J, with 15 bases in between. The CDR3 contains 15 residues. CDR3 in amino acids: CASKETSVGNQPQHF. DNA of the CDR3: TGTGCCAGCAAGGAGACGTCGGTGGGCAATCAGCCCCAGCATTTT.

CDR3 protein: CASSPPGAGPNTGELFF. Here the CDR3 DNA reads TGTGCCAGCTCACCACCGGGAGCAGGCCCGAACACCGGGGAGCTGTTTTTT. The chain is built from TRBV18 and TRBJ2-2; a weak D match, TRBD2 (5 bases). The germline V gene encodes CDR1 KGHSH and CDR2 LQKENI. Trimming shortened V by 0 bases and J by 0 bases, and 11 bases separated the two germline ends. The CDR3 is made up of 17 amino acids. The full variable domain, in which reference TRBV18 and TRBJ2-2 provide the parts outside the CDR3, is NAGVMQNPRHLVRRRGQEARLRCSPMKGHSHVYWYRQLPEEGLKFMVYLQKENIIDESGMPKERFSAEFPKEGPSILRIQQVVRGDSAAYFCASSPPGAGPNTGELFFGEGSRLTVL.

V gene TRBV28 combines with J gene TRBJ1-5; the match to TRBD1 covers 8 bases. The trim removed 4 bases at V and 4 bases at J, leaving 3 bases unmatched. The germline V gene has CDR1 MDHEN and CDR2 SYDVKM. CDR3 length: 14 residues. The CDR3 is CASSSGGGNQPQHF. DNA of the CDR3: TGTGCCAGCAGTTCAGGGGGCGGGAATCAGCCCCAGCATTTT.

CDR3 residues: CASRPPEGRAQPQHF. The CDR3 DNA is TGTGCCAGTAGGCCTCCCGAGGGGAGGGCTCAGCCCCAGCATTTT. The V and J genes are TRBV19 and TRBJ1-5, with TRBD1 as a possible D gene (5 bases). Trimming left V 6 bases short and J 6 bases short, with 18 bases between. The CDR3 spans 15 residues. CDR1 LNHDA and CDR2 SQIVND come from the germline V gene (reference sequence).

The chain combines TRBV5-5 with TRBJ2-5; 9 nucleotides line up with TRBD2. Germline V gene sequence: CDR1 SGHKS, CDR2 YYEKEE (reference sequence). This CDR3 has 17 amino acids. Germline trimming cut 2 bases from V and 5 bases from J; bases unmatched to any gene: 13. In DNA form, the CDR3 reads TGTGCCAGCAGCTTTCGTTTAGCGGGGGACCTCCCTGAGACCCAGTACTTC. Amino acid sequence: CASSFRLAGDLPETQYF.

This sequence joins TRBV16 and TRBJ1-6; 8 bases map to TRBD1. V lost 2 bases to trimming and J lost 7 bases; unmatched junction nucleotides: 7. Germline assignment: CDR1 KGHSY and CDR2 FQNENV. This CDR3 region has 16 residues. The DNA of the CDR3 is TGTGCCAGCAGCCAAGTTGTAGGGACAGGCAATTCACCCCTCCACTTT. Its protein product is CASSQVVGTGNSPLHF.

The rearrangement uses TRBV19 and TRBJ1-3; D is unclear. The CDR3 runs 16 residues. V was shortened by 3 bases and J by 7 bases, with 19 bases between the two germline ends. Looked up from germline, CDR1 is LNHDA and CDR2 is SQIVND (reference sequence). The chain's CDR3 is CASSMPTVPGSNTIYF. The CDR3 DNA reads as TGTGCCAGTAGTATGCCCACAGTCCCTGGATCGAACACCATATATTTT. Using reference TRBV19 and TRBJ1-3 for the parts outside the CDR3, the full variable domain is DGGITQSPKYLFRKEGQNVTLSCEQNLNHDAMYWYRQDPGQGLRLIYYSQIVNDFQKGDIAEGYSVSREKKESFPLTVTSAQKNPTAFYLCASSMPTVPGSNTIYFGEGSWLTVV.